What follows describes a single T cell receptor beta chain. Its specificity is unknown. Here immunoSEQ multiplex PCR was the method, and the copy in TCRdb shows in-frame clones only, minus some. The table records some 170,000 clones, around 90% of them present only once. The data were obtained in a study of T cell responses to AZD1222 COVID-19 vaccine. General observations from the study: Receipt of two AZD1222 doses was followed by a rise in Spike-specific TCR breadth and depth. Unmutated variant regions are reportedly targeted by nearly half of spike-specific TCRs. The sample set comprised mostly white British donors with more females, and clonal diversity was possibly underestimated.

The germline V gene has CDR1 SGHAT and CDR2 FQNNGV. Trimming removed 3 bases at V and 1 base at J, with 3 bases between. There are 13 residues in the CDR3. This chain connects TRBV11-2 to TRBJ2-2; D is uncertain. This receptor was taken from an adult who received the MenACWY meningococcal vaccine as a control. Specimen: peripheral blood, collected 28 days after the second dose of the MenACWY control vaccine. CDR3: CASSFENTGELFF. As DNA, the CDR3 is TGTGCCAGCAGCTTCGAGAACACCGGGGAGCTGTTTTTT. Together with reference TRBV11-2 and TRBJ2-2, the CDR3 gives the full variable domain: EAGVAQSPRYKIIEKRQSVAFWCNPISGHATLYWYQQILGQGPKLLIQFQNNGVVDDSQLPKDRFSAERLKGVDSTLKIQPAKLEDSAVYLCASSFENTGELFFGEGSRLTVL.